The clone carrying this TCR beta chain was observed a few times. TCRdb used MiXCR to reprocess the 5' RACE reads, holding one entry per CDR3 protein. The profile shows 150,000 to 200,000 distinct CDR3 sequences, approximately 20% of them singletons. The source of the sample is a study of CD8 T cells in ankylosing spondylitis. This CDR3 spans 16 amino acids. Trimming at V came to 3 bases and at J to 4 bases, leaving 9 bases not matched to a gene. The V gene's germline CDR1 is SGHDT and CDR2 YYEEEE. The clonotype originates from a male donor with ankylosing spondylitis or in good health (not recorded which). Sequenced: blood, either unsorted or a sorted T cell fraction (not recorded which). The chain carries TRBV5-6 and TRBJ2-3, with 9 positions matching TRBD2. CDR3 protein: CASSWQTSGFSDTQYF. In DNA, the CDR3 is TGTGCCAGCAGCTGGCAGACTAGCGGTTTTTCAGATACGCAGTATTTT.